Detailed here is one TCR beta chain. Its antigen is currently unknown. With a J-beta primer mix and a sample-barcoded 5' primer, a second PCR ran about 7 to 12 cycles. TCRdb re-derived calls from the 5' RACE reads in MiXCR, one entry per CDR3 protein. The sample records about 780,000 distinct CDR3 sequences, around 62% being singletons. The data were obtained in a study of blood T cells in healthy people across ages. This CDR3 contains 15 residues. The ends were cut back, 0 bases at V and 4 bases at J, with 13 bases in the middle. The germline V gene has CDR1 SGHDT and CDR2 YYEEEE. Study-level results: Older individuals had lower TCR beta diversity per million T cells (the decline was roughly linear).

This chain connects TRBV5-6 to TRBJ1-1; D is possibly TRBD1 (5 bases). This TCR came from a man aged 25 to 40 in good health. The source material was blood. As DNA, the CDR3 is TGTGCCAGCAGCTTGGGAGTGTCAAGGGGCACTGAAGCTTTCTTT. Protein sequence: CASSLGVSRGTEAFF.